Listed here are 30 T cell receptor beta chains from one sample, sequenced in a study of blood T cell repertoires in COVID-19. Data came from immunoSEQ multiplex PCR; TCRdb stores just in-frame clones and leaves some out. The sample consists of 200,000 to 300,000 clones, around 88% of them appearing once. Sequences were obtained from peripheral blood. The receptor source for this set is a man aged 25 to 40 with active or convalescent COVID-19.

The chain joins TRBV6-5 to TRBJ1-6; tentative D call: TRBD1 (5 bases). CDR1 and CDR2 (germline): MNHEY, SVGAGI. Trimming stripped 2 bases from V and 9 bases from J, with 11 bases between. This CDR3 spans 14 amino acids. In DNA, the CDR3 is TGTGCCAGCAGTTACCAGGGTACAAGTTCACCCCTCCACTTT. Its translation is CASSYQGTSSPLHF.

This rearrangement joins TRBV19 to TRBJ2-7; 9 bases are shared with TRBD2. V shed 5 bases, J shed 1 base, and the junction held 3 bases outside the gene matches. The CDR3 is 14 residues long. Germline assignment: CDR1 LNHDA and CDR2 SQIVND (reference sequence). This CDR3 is CASSGSGGSYEQYF. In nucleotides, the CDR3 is TGTGCCAGTAGTGGTAGCGGGGGTTCCTACGAGCAGTACTTC.

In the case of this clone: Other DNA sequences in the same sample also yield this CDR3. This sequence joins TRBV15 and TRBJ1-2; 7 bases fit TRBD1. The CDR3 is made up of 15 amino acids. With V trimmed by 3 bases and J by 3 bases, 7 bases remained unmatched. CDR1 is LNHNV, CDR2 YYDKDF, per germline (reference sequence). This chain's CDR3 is CATSRETGYDYGYTF. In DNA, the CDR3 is TGTGCCACCAGCAGGGAGACAGGGTATGACTATGGCTACACCTTC.

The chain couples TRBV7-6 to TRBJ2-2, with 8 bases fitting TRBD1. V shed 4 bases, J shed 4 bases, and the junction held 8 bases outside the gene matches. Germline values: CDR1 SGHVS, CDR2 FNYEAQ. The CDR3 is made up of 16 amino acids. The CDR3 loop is CASSSPQGAGTGELFF. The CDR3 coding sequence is TGTGCCAGCAGCTCCCCCCAGGGGGCCGGCACCGGGGAGCTGTTTTTT.

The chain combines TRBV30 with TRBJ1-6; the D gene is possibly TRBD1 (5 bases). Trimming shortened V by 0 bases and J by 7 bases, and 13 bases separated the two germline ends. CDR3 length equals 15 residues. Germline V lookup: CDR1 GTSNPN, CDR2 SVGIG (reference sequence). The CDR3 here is CAWSVEGRMNSPLHF. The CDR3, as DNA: TGTGCCTGGAGTGTGGAGGGGAGGATGAATTCACCCCTCCACTTT.

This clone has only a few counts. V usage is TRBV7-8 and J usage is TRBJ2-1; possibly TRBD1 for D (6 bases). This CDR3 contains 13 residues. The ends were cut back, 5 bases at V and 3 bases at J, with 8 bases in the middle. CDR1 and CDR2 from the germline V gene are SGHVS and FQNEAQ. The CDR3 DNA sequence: TGTGCCAGCAGCCTACAGGGCTACAATGAGCAGTTCTTC. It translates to CASSLQGYNEQFF. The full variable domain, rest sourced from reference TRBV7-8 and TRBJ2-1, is GAGVSQSPRYKVAKRGQDVALRCDPISGHVSLFWYQQALGQGPEFLTYFQNEAQLDKSGLPSDRFFAERPEGSVSTLKIQRTQQEDSAVYLCASSLQGYNEQFFGPGTRLTVL.

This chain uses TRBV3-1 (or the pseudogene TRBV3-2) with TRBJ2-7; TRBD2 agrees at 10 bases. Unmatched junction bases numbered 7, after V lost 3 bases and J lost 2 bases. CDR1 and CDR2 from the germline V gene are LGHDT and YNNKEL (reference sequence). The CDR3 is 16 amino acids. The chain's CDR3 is CASSQMGTSVAYEQYF. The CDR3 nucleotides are TGTGCCAGCAGCCAGATGGGGACTAGCGTTGCCTACGAGCAGTACTTC.

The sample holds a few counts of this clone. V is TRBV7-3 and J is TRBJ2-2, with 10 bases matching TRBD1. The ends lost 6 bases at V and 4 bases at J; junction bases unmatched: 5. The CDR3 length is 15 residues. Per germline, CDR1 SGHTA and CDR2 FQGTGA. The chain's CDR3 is CASRDGTGVTGELFF. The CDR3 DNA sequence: TGTGCCAGCAGAGACGGGACAGGGGTCACCGGGGAGCTGTTTTTT.

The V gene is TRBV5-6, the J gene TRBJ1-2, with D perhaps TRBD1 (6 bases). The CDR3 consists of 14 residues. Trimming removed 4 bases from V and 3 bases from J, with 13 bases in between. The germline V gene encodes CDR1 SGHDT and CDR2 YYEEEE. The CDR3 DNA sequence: TGTGCCAGCAGCGGATCGGACAGTTACTATGGCTACACCTTC. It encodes CASSGSDSYYGYTF.

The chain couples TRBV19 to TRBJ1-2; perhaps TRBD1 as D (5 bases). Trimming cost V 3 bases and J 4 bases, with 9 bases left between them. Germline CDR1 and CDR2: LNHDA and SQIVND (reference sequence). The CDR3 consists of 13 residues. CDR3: CASSMGGAYGYTF. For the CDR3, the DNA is TGTGCCAGTAGTATGGGAGGGGCCTATGGCTACACCTTC.

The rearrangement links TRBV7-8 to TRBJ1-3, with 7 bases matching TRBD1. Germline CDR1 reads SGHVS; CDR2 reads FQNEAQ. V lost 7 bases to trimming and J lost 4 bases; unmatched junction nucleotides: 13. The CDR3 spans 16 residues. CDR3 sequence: CASNSNARGYGNTIYF. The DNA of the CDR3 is TGTGCCAGCAACTCTAACGCCAGGGGGTACGGAAACACCATATATTTT.

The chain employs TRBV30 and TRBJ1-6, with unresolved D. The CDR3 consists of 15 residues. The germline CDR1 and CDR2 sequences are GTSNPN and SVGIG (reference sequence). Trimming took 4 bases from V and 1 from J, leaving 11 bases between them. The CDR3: CAWNPRGSYNSPLHF. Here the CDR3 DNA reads TGTGCCTGGAACCCACGCGGTTCCTATAATTCACCCCTCCACTTT.

The CDR3 DNA reads TGTGCCAGCAGCTTTTTGCACGGTTGGGCATACGAGCAGTACTTC. Its translation: CASSFLHGWAYEQYF. This chain joins TRBV11-1 and TRBJ2-7; D gene uncertain. The germline CDR1 and CDR2 sequences are SGHAT and FQDESV (reference sequence). The CDR3 covers 15 residues. The V gene lost 3 bases and the J gene lost 4 bases, with 16 bases spanning the gap.

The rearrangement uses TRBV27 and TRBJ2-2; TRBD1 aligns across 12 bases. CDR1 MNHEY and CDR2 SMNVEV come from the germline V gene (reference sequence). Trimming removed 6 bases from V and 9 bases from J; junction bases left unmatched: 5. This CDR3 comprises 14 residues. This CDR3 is CASRGQGASWELFF. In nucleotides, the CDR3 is TGTGCCAGCAGGGGACAGGGGGCCTCCTGGGAGCTGTTTTTT.

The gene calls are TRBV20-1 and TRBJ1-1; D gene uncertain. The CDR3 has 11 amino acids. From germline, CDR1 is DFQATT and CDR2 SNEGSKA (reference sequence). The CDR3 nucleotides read TGCAGCACCCATGAGGATCAGAGCGCTTTCTTT. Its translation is CSTHEDQSAFF.

CDR3 DNA sequence: TGTGCCTGGAGTGCCAACCGGGGGGGCCATCAGCCCCAGCATTTT. It codes for CAWSANRGGHQPQHF. The rearrangement links TRBV30 to TRBJ1-5; possible D gene TRBD1, 6 bases. CDR1 and CDR2 from the germline V gene are GTSNPN and SVGIG (reference sequence). V was trimmed by 1 base and J by 5 bases, leaving 15 bases between them. CDR3 length equals 15 residues.

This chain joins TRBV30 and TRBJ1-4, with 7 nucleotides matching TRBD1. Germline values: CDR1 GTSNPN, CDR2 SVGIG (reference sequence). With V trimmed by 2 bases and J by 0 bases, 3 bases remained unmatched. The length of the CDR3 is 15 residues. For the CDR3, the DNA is TGTGCCTGGAGTTTCGGACAGGCAACTAATGAAAAACTGTTTTTT. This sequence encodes CAWSFGQATNEKLFF.

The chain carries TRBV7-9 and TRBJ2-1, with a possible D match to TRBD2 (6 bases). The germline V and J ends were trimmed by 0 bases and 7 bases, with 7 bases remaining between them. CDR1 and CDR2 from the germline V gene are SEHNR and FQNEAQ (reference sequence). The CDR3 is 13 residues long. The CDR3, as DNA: TGTGCCAGCAGCTTAGCCGCGGGAAATGAGCAGTTCTTC. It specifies CASSLAAGNEQFF.

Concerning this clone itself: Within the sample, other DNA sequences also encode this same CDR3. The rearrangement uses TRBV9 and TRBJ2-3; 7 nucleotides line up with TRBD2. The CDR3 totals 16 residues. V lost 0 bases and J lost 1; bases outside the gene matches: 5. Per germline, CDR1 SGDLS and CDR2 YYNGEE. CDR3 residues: CASSVGAGRGTDTQYF. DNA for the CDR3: TGTGCCAGCAGCGTAGGAGCGGGGAGGGGCACAGATACGCAGTATTTT.

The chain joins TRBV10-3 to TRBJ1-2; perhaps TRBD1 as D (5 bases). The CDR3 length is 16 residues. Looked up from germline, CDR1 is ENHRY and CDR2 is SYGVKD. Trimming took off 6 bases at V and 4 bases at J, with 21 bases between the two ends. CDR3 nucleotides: TGTGCCATCAGCGGTCAGGGACTTGGCGATCTCTATGGCTACACCTTC. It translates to CAISGQGLGDLYGYTF.

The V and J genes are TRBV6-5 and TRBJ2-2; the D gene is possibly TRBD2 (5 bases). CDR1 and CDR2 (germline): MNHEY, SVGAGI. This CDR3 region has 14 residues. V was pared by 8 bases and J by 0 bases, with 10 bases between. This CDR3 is CASCYSANTGELFF. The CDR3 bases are TGTGCCAGCTGCTATAGCGCGAACACCGGGGAGCTGTTTTTT.

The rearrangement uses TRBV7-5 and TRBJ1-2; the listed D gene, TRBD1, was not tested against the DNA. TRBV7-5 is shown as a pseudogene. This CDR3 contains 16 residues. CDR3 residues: CARSLFPGTDGYGYTF. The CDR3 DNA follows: TGTGCCAGAAGCTTATTCCCCGGGACAGACGGTTATGGCTACACCTTC.

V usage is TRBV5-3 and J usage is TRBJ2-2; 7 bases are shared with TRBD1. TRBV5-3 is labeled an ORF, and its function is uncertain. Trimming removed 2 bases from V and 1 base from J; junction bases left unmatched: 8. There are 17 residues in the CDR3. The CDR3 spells CARSLTKQGRNTGELFF. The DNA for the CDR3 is TGTGCCAGAAGCTTAACTAAACAGGGGCGGAACACCGGGGAGCTGTTTTTT.

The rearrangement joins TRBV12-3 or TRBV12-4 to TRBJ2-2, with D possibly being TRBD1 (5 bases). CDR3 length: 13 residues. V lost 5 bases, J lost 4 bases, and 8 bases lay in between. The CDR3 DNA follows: TGTGCCAGCAGTCGGACAAGCACCGGGGAGCTGTTTTTT. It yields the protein CASSRTSTGELFF.

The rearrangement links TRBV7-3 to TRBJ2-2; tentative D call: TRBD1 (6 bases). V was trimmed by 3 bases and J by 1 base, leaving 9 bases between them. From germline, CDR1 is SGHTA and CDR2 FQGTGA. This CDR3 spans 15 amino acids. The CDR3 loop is CASSLKTGNTGELFF. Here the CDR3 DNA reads TGTGCCAGCAGCTTGAAGACAGGGAACACCGGGGAGCTGTTTTTT.

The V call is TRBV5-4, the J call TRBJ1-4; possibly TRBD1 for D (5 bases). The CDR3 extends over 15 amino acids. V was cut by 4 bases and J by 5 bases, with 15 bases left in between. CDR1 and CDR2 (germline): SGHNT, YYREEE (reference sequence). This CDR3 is CASSPGAGENEKLFF. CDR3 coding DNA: TGTGCCAGCAGCCCCGGGGCGGGGGAAAATGAAAAACTGTTTTTT.

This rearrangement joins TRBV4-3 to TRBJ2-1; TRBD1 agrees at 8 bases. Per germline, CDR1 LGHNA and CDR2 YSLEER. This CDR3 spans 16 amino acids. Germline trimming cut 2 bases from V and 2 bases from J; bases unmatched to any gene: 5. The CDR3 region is CASSQLTGVPYNEQFF. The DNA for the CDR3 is TGCGCCAGCAGCCAACTGACAGGGGTTCCCTACAATGAGCAGTTCTTC.

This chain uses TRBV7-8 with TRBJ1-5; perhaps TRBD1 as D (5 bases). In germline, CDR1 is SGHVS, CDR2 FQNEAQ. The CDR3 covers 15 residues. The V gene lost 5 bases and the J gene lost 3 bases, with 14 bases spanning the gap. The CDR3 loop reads CASSGGTRDNQPQHF. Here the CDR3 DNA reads TGTGCCAGCAGCGGCGGGACCCGGGACAATCAGCCCCAGCATTTT.

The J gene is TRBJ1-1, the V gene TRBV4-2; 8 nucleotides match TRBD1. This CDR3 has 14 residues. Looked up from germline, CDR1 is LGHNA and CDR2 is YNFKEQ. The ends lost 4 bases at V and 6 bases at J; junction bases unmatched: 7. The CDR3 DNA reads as TGTGCCAGCAGCCCACAGGGGGGACTCGCTGAAGCTTTCTTT. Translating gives CASSPQGGLAEAFF.

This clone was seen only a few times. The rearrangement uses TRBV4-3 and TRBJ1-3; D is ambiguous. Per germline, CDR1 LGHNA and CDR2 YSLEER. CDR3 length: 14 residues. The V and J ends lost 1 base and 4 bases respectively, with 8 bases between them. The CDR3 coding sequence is TGCGCCAGCAGCCAAGGTTTAGAGGGAAACACCATATATTTT. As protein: CASSQGLEGNTIYF.